This is a list of T cell receptor beta chains from one sample in a study of CD8 T cells in Susac syndrome. TCRdb redid the calling of the immunoSEQ multiplex PCR reads with MiXCR, one entry per CDR3 protein. The data contain around 140,000 distinct CDR3 sequences, approximately 94% of them seen just once; the ten biggest clones take up 0.07% to 0.1%. The sample taken for sequencing was CD4+ T cells from PBMCs. The receptors stem from a human donor in good health. Each CDR3 is given with its conserved first and last residue. The D gene is left open where the match is weak. Size is stated for part of the rows, as once, few or many counts, or as a class when the clone is expanded.

D gene: -
clone size: -
V gene: TRBV9
CDR3 length: 14
J gene: TRBJ2-7
CDR3 DNA: TGTGCCAGCAGCCCGGAGGGGTATTCCCCCGAGCAGTACTTC
CDR3 protein: CASSPEGYSPEQYF

D gene: TRBD2
clone size: -
V gene: TRBV20-1
CDR3 length: 21
J gene: TRBJ2-1
CDR3 DNA: TGCAGTGCTAGAACCCGACCCGGGGGGCTAGCGGGAAGCGGGGCCTACAATGAGCAGTTCTTC
CDR3 protein: CSARTRPGGLAGSGAYNEQFF

D gene: -
clone size: -
V gene: TRBV12-3/TRBV12-4
CDR3 length: 14
J gene: TRBJ2-5
CDR3 DNA: TGTGCCAGCAGTTCCCAAACTAGCCGTGAGACCCAGTACTTC
CDR3 protein: CASSSQTSRETQYF

D gene: TRBD2
clone size: -
V gene: TRBV30
CDR3 length: 14
J gene: TRBJ2-1
CDR3 DNA: TGTGCCTGGAGGGGGACTAGCTGGATTGATGAGCAGTTCTTC
CDR3 protein: CAWRGTSWIDEQFF

D gene: TRBD2
clone size: -
V gene: TRBV19
CDR3 length: 17
J gene: TRBJ2-1
CDR3 DNA: TGTGCCAGTAGTATGCCGGGGGGACTGTTCTCCTACAATGAGCAGTTCTTC
CDR3 protein: CASSMPGGLFSYNEQFF

D gene: -
clone size: -
V gene: TRBV19
CDR3 length: 13
J gene: TRBJ1-1
CDR3 DNA: TGTGCCAGTAGCCGTACAAGGGGCACTGAAGCTTTCTTT
CDR3 protein: CASSRTRGTEAFF

D gene: -
clone size: -
V gene: TRBV2
CDR3 length: 13
J gene: TRBJ1-1
CDR3 DNA: TGTGCCGGTGGTCCCTTGAGGAACACTGAAGCTTTCTTT
CDR3 protein: CAGGPLRNTEAFF

D gene: -
clone size: -
V gene: TRBV6-1
CDR3 length: 15
J gene: TRBJ1-5
CDR3 DNA: TGTGCCAGCAGAATGACCCTCGGTTTCAATCAGCCCCAGCATTTT
CDR3 protein: CASRMTLGFNQPQHF

D gene: -
clone size: -
V gene: TRBV4-2
CDR3 length: 15
J gene: TRBJ1-1
CDR3 DNA: TGTGCCAGCAGCAGGGAAGGGAGAACGGACACTGAAGCTTTCTTT
CDR3 protein: CASSREGRTDTEAFF

D gene: TRBD1
clone size: -
V gene: TRBV2
CDR3 length: 15
J gene: TRBJ2-1
CDR3 DNA: TGTGCCAGCAGTGAAACCGGGACAGGCACCAATGAGCAGTTCTTC
CDR3 protein: CASSETGTGTNEQFF

D gene: -
clone size: -
V gene: TRBV15
CDR3 length: 17
J gene: TRBJ1-5
CDR3 DNA: TGTGCCACCAGCAGAGACATTCCGGGAAATTGGGATCAGCCCCAGCATTTT
CDR3 protein: CATSRDIPGNWDQPQHF

D gene: -
clone size: once
V gene: TRBV20-1
CDR3 length: 12
J gene: TRBJ2-7
CDR3 DNA: TGCAGTGCTAGTTTCGGGGTTCACGAGCAGTACTTC
CDR3 protein: CSASFGVHEQYF

D gene: TRBD1
clone size: -
V gene: TRBV25-1
CDR3 length: 15
J gene: TRBJ1-1
CDR3 DNA: TGTGCCAGCAGAGCTCCGGGACAGGGGAACACTGAAGCTTTCTTT
CDR3 protein: CASRAPGQGNTEAFF

D gene: -
clone size: -
V gene: TRBV6-1
CDR3 length: 12
J gene: TRBJ2-3
CDR3 DNA: TGTGCCAGCAGTGAAATGGGGGATACGCAGTATTTT
CDR3 protein: CASSEMGDTQYF

D gene: -
clone size: -
V gene: TRBV30
CDR3 length: 13
J gene: TRBJ2-7
CDR3 DNA: TGTGCCTGGAACCAGCGGTCGGGCTACGAGCAGTACTTC
CDR3 protein: CAWNQRSGYEQYF

D gene: -
clone size: -
V gene: TRBV20-1
CDR3 length: 13
J gene: TRBJ1-1
CDR3 DNA: TGCAGTCAACCCACGGGGGGTAACACTGAAGCTTTCTTT
CDR3 protein: CSQPTGGNTEAFF

D gene: TRBD1
clone size: -
V gene: TRBV7-9
CDR3 length: 15
J gene: TRBJ1-4
CDR3 DNA: TGTGCCAGCAGCGGAACCGGGACAGGGGTAGAAAAACTGTTTTTT
CDR3 protein: CASSGTGTGVEKLFF

D gene: -
clone size: once
V gene: TRBV6-1
CDR3 length: 13
J gene: TRBJ1-1
CDR3 DNA: TGTGCCAGCAGTGAAGACCTGGGTAGTGAAGCTTTCTTT
CDR3 protein: CASSEDLGSEAFF

D gene: TRBD2
clone size: once
V gene: TRBV5-1
CDR3 length: 15
J gene: TRBJ2-5
CDR3 DNA: TGCGCCAGCAGCTCCCTAGCGGGAGAAGGGGAGACCCAGTACTTC
CDR3 protein: CASSSLAGEGETQYF

D gene: -
clone size: -
V gene: TRBV2
CDR3 length: 12
J gene: TRBJ1-2
CDR3 DNA: TGTGCCAGCAAAGCGGAGGACTATGGCTACACCTTC
CDR3 protein: CASKAEDYGYTF

D gene: -
clone size: -
V gene: TRBV5-4
CDR3 length: 16
J gene: TRBJ1-1
CDR3 DNA: TGTGCCAGCACCCTACGTCCCGATGTAACAACGACTGAAGCTTTCTTT
CDR3 protein: CASTLRPDVTTTEAFF

D gene: -
clone size: -
V gene: TRBV10-3
CDR3 length: 13
J gene: TRBJ1-3
CDR3 DNA: TGTGCCACCCGGGAGGCCCCTGGAAACACCATATATTTT
CDR3 protein: CATREAPGNTIYF

D gene: -
clone size: -
V gene: TRBV19
CDR3 length: 19
J gene: TRBJ1-5
CDR3 DNA: TGTGCCAGTAGTCTTGGCGGGGGTAGTTACCAATATAGCAATCAGCCCCAGCATTTT
CDR3 protein: CASSLGGGSYQYSNQPQHF

D gene: TRBD2
clone size: -
V gene: TRBV27
CDR3 length: 14
J gene: TRBJ2-1
CDR3 DNA: TGTGCCAGCAGCCGGACTAGCGGGAACTATGAGCAGTTCTTC
CDR3 protein: CASSRTSGNYEQFF

D gene: TRBD1
clone size: -
V gene: TRBV5-1
CDR3 length: 15
J gene: TRBJ2-4
CDR3 DNA: TGCGCCAGCAGCGTGACAGGGTCCTCGGGAAACATTCAGTACTTC
CDR3 protein: CASSVTGSSGNIQYF

D gene: TRBD2
clone size: -
V gene: TRBV12-3/TRBV12-4
CDR3 length: 16
J gene: TRBJ2-7
CDR3 DNA: TGTGCCAGCAGTTCCAATAGCGGGAGATTTCCCTACGAGCAGTACTTC
CDR3 protein: CASSSNSGRFPYEQYF

D gene: -
clone size: once
V gene: TRBV7-2
CDR3 length: 13
J gene: TRBJ2-7
CDR3 DNA: TGTGCCAGCAGCTTAGACCCGCTGAGGGAGCAGTACTTC
CDR3 protein: CASSLDPLREQYF

D gene: TRBD1
clone size: -
V gene: TRBV20-1
CDR3 length: 16
J gene: TRBJ1-2
CDR3 DNA: TGCAGTGCTAGAAATCCAGAGACAGGGGTTAACTATGGCTACACCTTC
CDR3 protein: CSARNPETGVNYGYTF

D gene: TRBD2
clone size: -
V gene: TRBV5-1
CDR3 length: 13
J gene: TRBJ2-5
CDR3 DNA: TGCGCCAGCAGCTTGCTAGCGGGAGAGACCCAGTACTTC
CDR3 protein: CASSLLAGETQYF

D gene: -
clone size: -
V gene: TRBV2
CDR3 length: 15
J gene: TRBJ2-1
CDR3 DNA: TGTGCCAACTCCGGGGTCTCGAGCTCCTACAATGAGCAGTTCTTC
CDR3 protein: CANSGVSSSYNEQFF

D gene: -
clone size: -
V gene: TRBV7-2
CDR3 length: 16
J gene: TRBJ2-7
CDR3 DNA: TGTGCCAGCAGCTCCCATGAGACAGTTTCCCCTAACGTGCGGTACTTC
CDR3 protein: CASSSHETVSPNVRYF

D gene: -
clone size: -
V gene: TRBV5-1
CDR3 length: 15
J gene: TRBJ2-3
CDR3 DNA: TGCGCCAGCAGCTTACCTAAGTCAGTGGCAGATACGCAGTATTTT
CDR3 protein: CASSLPKSVADTQYF

D gene: -
clone size: -
V gene: TRBV27
CDR3 length: 15
J gene: TRBJ2-7
CDR3 DNA: TGTGCCAGCAGTCCGCGTAACAGGGTCCCCTACGAGCAGTACTTC
CDR3 protein: CASSPRNRVPYEQYF

D gene: TRBD1
clone size: -
V gene: TRBV29-1
CDR3 length: 12
J gene: TRBJ1-1
CDR3 DNA: TGCAGCGGGGGACAGGGAAATACTGAAGCTTTCTTT
CDR3 protein: CSGGQGNTEAFF

D gene: -
clone size: -
V gene: TRBV2
CDR3 length: 14
J gene: TRBJ1-5
CDR3 DNA: TGTGCCAGCAGTAACGACAGGTCCTATCAGCCCCAGCATTTT
CDR3 protein: CASSNDRSYQPQHF